Listed below are T cell receptor beta chains from one sample, sequenced in a study of naive and memory T cell subsets. Using its own MiXCR run on the 5' RACE reads, TCRdb lists one record per CDR3 protein. This sample yields roughly 60,000 distinct CDR3 sequences, of which 6% to 8.5% are seen a single time; roughly 21% belongs to the top ten. The source of these receptors is a female donor in good health. CDR3s include the opening cysteine and the closing phenylalanine or tryptophan. A D gene is named only where the DNA matches it firmly. The size entry is marked missing in some rows and otherwise reads once, few, many or a size class.

D | size | J | V | CDR3 | DNA
TRBD1 | . | TRBJ2-3 | TRBV10-1 | CASSDHGQGRTDTQYF | TGCGCCAGCAGTGACCATGGACAGGGCCGCACAGATACGCAGTATTTT
TRBD1 | . | TRBJ2-7 | TRBV4-1 | CASSRTGEYEQYF | TGCGCCAGCAGCCGGACAGGGGAGTACGAGCAGTACTTC
TRBD2 | few | TRBJ2-1 | TRBV6-1 | CASWTSGRDNEQFF | TGTGCCAGCTGGACTAGCGGGAGAGACAATGAGCAGTTCTTC
TRBD2 | many | TRBJ2-1 | TRBV12-3/TRBV12-4 | CASSALAESYNEQFF | TGTGCCAGCAGTGCCCTAGCGGAGTCCTACAATGAGCAGTTCTTC
. | few | TRBJ2-1 | TRBV30 | CAWSLRIAGDNEQFF | TGTGCCTGGAGTCTACGTATCGCCGGAGACAATGAGCAGTTCTTC
TRBD1 | . | TRBJ2-3 | TRBV6-4 | CASSERTGETDTQYF | TGTGCCAGCAGTGAACGGACAGGAGAAACAGATACGCAGTATTTT
. | . | TRBJ2-1 | TRBV7-9 | CASSLGQYNEQFF | TGTGCCAGCAGCTTAGGGCAGTACAATGAGCAGTTCTTC
. | few | TRBJ2-3 | TRBV6-1 | CASSVEGPGSDTQYF | TGTGCCAGCAGTGTGGAGGGACCTGGGTCAGATACGCAGTATTTT
TRBD1 | many | TRBJ1-6 | TRBV10-3 | CAIRPGQGNSPLHF | TGTGCCATACGTCCGGGACAGGGAAATTCACCCCTCCACTTT
. | . | TRBJ1-2 | TRBV9 | CASSVDAGANYGYTF | TGTGCCAGCAGCGTAGATGCAGGAGCTAACTATGGCTACACCTTC
TRBD2 | . | TRBJ2-7 | TRBV6-5 | CASSFGLAVYEQYF | TGTGCCAGCAGTTTCGGACTAGCGGTGTACGAGCAGTACTTC